A selection of T cell receptor beta chains follows, all from one sample in a study of control samples from healthy donors and cancer patients. Assay: immunoSEQ multiplex PCR; the TCRdb copy retains only in-frame clones and omits some. Among about 120,000 clones listed, around 87% were seen once. The specimen was blood. The receptors were sampled from a man aged 25-45 years in good health. Each CDR3 is given with its conserved first and last residue. The order of the fields is D gene, clone size, V gene, J gene, CDR3 protein, CDR3 DNA. D genes are given only for firm matches. Some rows mark clone size as missing; the rest say once, few, many or name a class of expanded clone.

-	-	TRBV6-5	TRBJ2-1	CASSPGLLNEQFF	TGTGCCAGCAGCCCGGGACTTCTCAATGAGCAGTTCTTC
-	-	TRBV25-1	TRBJ1-2	CASSGFLRHSNYGYTF	TGTGCCAGCAGTGGCTTTCTTAGACACTCTAACTATGGCTACACCTTC
-	-	TRBV5-1	TRBJ1-3	CASSFGTGNTIYF	TGCGCCAGCAGCTTCGGGACTGGAAACACCATATATTTT
-	few	TRBV11-3	TRBJ2-7	CASSVIRQAEQYF	TGTGCCAGCAGCGTCATTCGACAGGCTGAGCAGTACTTC
TRBD1	-	TRBV30	TRBJ1-1	CAWSDIGGGSEAFF	TGTGCCTGGAGTGACATAGGAGGGGGCTCTGAAGCTTTCTTT
-	-	TRBV15	TRBJ1-2	CATSSRGFYGYTF	TGTGCCACCAGCTCGCGCGGATTCTATGGCTACACCTTC
-	-	TRBV10-2	TRBJ2-3	CASSESTGIDTQYF	TGCGCCAGCAGTGAGTCAACAGGGATAGATACGCAGTATTTT
TRBD1	few	TRBV20-1	TRBJ1-1	CSEQGPTEAFF	TGCAGCGAACAGGGGCCCACTGAAGCTTTCTTT
-	-	TRBV5-6	TRBJ1-3	CASSLGQINRVNTIYF	TGTGCCAGCAGCTTGGGACAGATCAACCGGGTAAACACCATATATTTT
TRBD2	-	TRBV3-1/TRBV3-2	TRBJ2-1	CASSQDPGTRDEQFF	TGTGCCAGCAGCCAAGATCCCGGGACTAGAGATGAGCAGTTCTTC
-	once	TRBV27	TRBJ2-1	CASSSLSYNEQFF	TGTGCCAGCAGTTCCCTCTCCTACAATGAGCAGTTCTTC
-	-	TRBV12-5	TRBJ1-6	CASGSPTTASSYNSPLHF	TGTGCTAGTGGTTCCCCGACGACAGCGAGCTCCTATAATTCACCCCTCCACTTT
-	-	TRBV2	TRBJ1-1	CASSPYTSANTEAFF	TGTGCCAGCAGTCCCTACACTTCAGCTAACACTGAAGCTTTCTTT
-	-	TRBV11-2	TRBJ2-3	CASALQASTDTQYF	TGTGCCAGCGCCCTACAAGCTAGCACAGATACGCAGTATTTT
-	-	TRBV6-4	TRBJ1-5	CASSASTPRVQPQHF	TGTGCCAGCAGTGCTTCCACCCCCCGGGTACAGCCCCAGCATTTT
TRBD2	-	TRBV5-1	TRBJ2-5	CASSLIPGGYQETQYF	TGCGCCAGCAGCTTGATCCCGGGGGGGTACCAAGAGACCCAGTACTTC
-	-	TRBV2	TRBJ1-2	CASSGNRDGGYTF	TGTGCCAGCAGTGGGAACAGGGACGGTGGCTACACCTTC
TRBD1	medium-sized	TRBV4-1	TRBJ1-2	CAPSQGRGGQGEGYTF	TGCGCCCCCAGCCAAGGGAGGGGGGGACAGGGTGAAGGCTACACCTTC
-	-	TRBV18	TRBJ2-5	CASSYRESGETQYF	TGTGCCAGCTCATACAGGGAGTCGGGAGAGACCCAGTACTTC
-	few	TRBV12-3/TRBV12-4	TRBJ1-6	CASSKRDNSPLHF	TGTGCCAGCAGTAAGAGGGATAATTCACCCCTCCACTTT
-	-	TRBV3-1/TRBV3-2	TRBJ1-2	CASSNTGEIDYGYTF	TGTGCCAGCAGCAATACAGGAGAAATAGACTATGGCTACACCTTC
TRBD1	-	TRBV30	TRBJ2-2	CAWSYGQGFAGELFF	TGTGCCTGGAGTTATGGACAGGGGTTCGCCGGGGAGCTGTTTTTT
-	-	TRBV2	TRBJ1-2	CASSDSGGSYYGYTF	TGTGCCAGCAGTGACAGTGGGGGGTCCTACTATGGCTACACCTTC
-	-	TRBV28	TRBJ1-2	CASSSLGTRINYGYTF	TGTGCCAGCAGTTCCCTCGGGACACGGATTAACTATGGCTACACCTTC
-	-	TRBV28	TRBJ1-5	CASSFYGVNQPRHF	TGTGCCAGCAGTTTTTATGGGGTAAATCAGCCCCGGCATTTT
-	-	TRBV10-3	TRBJ2-3	CAIGGDTDTQYF	TGTGCCATCGGCGGGGACACAGATACGCAGTATTTT
-	-	TRBV20-1	TRBJ1-1	CSASSRPTEAFF	TGCAGTGCTAGTAGCAGGCCCACTGAAGCTTTCTTT
-	-	TRBV5-1	TRBJ1-1	CASSLGRDTEAFF	TGCGCCAGCAGCTTGGGAAGGGACACTGAAGCTTTCTTT